The clone carrying this T cell receptor (beta chain) was observed a few times. Its matching antigen is unknown. Sorted CD4+ subsets: naive, central memory, regulatory, stem cell-like memory (CD45RO/CCR7/CD25/CD127/CD95/CD27 panel). Germline V CDR1 and CDR2: MDHEN, SYDVKM. There are 13 residues in the CDR3. V shed 1 base and J shed 4 bases, with 7 bases lying between them. This sample stems from a study of beta chain features in type 1 diabetes. Study-wide points: Type 1 diabetes patients had moderately but significantly shorter TCRB CDR3s in all four CD4+ subsets.

The study reverse transcribed the entire isolated RNA, so it sequenced expressed TCRB transcripts. The data were produced by immunoSEQ multiplex PCR, yet TCRdb's version contains in-frame clones alone and is incomplete. In the table there are roughly 340,000 clones, approximately 13% of which are singletons. Specimen: naive CD4+ T cells from blood. The receptor was isolated from a woman under 30 with type 1 diabetes. This chain uses TRBV28 with TRBJ1-2; D not certain. DNA for the CDR3: TGTGCCAGCAGTTTATCCTTTCCCTATGGCTACACCTTC. Encoded protein: CASSLSFPYGYTF.